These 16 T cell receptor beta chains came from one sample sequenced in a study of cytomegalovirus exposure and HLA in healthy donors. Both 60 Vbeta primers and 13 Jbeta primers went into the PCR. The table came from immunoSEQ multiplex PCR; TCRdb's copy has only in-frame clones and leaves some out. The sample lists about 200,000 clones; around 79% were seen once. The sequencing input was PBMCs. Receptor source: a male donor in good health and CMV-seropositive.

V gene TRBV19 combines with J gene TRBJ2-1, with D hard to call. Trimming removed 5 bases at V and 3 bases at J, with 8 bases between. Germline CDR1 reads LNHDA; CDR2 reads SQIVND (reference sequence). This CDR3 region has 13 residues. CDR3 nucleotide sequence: TGTGCCAGTAGTTTTGGGCTCTACAATGAGCAGTTCTTC. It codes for CASSFGLYNEQFF.

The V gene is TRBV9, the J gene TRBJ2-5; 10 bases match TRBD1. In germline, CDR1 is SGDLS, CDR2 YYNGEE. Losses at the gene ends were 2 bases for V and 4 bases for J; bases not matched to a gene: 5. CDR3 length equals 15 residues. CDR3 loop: CASSVPTGGLETQYF. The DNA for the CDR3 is TGTGCCAGCAGCGTCCCGACAGGGGGCCTAGAGACCCAGTACTTC.

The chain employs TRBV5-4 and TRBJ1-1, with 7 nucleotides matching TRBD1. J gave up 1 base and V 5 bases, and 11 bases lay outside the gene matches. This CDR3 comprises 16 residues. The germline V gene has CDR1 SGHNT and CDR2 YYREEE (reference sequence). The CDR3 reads CASRLGPGQANTEAFF. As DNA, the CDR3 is TGTGCCAGCAGGTTAGGGCCTGGACAGGCGAACACTGAAGCTTTCTTT.

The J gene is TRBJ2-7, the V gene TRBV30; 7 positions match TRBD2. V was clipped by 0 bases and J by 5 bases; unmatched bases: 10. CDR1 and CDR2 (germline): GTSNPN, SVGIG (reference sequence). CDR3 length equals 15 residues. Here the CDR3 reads CAWSVIPASGNEQYF. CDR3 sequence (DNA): TGTGCCTGGAGTGTAATCCCGGCTAGCGGAAACGAGCAGTACTTC.

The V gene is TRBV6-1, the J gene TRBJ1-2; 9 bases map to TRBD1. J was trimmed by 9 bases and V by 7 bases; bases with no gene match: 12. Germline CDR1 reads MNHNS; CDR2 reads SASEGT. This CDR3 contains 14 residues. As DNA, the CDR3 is TGTGCCAGCACTAGACCGGGACAGGGCTCAAGCTACACCTTC. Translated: CASTRPGQGSSYTF.

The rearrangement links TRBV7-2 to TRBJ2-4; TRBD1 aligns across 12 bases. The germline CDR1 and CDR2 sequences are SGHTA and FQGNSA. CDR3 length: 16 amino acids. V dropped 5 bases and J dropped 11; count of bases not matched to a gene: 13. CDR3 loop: CASSKEGGQGAPFQYF. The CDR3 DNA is TGTGCCAGCAGCAAAGAGGGGGGACAGGGGGCGCCGTTTCAGTACTTC.

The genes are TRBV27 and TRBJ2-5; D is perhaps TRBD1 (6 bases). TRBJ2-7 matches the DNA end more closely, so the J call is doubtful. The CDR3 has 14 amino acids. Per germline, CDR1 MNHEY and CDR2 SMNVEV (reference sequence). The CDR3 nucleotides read TGTGCCAGCAGTTTGGGGACACCGTGGGACGAGCAGTACTTC. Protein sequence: CASSLGTPWDEQYF.

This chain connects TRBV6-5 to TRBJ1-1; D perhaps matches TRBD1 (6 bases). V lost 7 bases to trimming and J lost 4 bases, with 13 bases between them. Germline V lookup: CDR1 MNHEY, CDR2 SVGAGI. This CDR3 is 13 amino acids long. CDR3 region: CASIRGGGTEAFF. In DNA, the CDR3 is TGTGCCAGCATAAGGGGAGGGGGCACTGAAGCTTTCTTT.

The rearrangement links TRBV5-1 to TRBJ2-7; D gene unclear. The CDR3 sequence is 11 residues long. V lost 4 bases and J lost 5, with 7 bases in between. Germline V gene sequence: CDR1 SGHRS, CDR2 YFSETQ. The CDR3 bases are TGCGCCAGCAGCACTGACAACGAGCAGTACTTC. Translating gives CASSTDNEQYF. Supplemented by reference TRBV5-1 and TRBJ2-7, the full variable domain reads KAGVTQTPRYLIKTRGQQVTLSCSPISGHRSVSWYQQTPGQGLQFLFEYFSETQRNKGNFPGRFSGRQFSNSRSEMNVSTLELGDSALYLCASSTDNEQYFGPGTRLTVT.

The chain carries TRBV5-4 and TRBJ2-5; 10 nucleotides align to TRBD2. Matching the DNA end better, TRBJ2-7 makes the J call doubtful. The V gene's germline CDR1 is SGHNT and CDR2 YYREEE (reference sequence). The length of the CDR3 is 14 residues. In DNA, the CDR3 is TGTGCCAGCAGTCAGCGGGGGGGCGGCTACGAGCAGTACTTC. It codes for CASSQRGGGYEQYF.

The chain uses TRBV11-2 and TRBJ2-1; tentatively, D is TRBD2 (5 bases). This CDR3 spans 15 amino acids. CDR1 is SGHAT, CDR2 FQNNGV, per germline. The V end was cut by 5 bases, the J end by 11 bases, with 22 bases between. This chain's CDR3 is CASSQTPGGGKKQFF. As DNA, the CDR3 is TGTGCCAGCAGCCAAACTCCGGGTGGAGGTAAGAAGCAGTTCTTC.

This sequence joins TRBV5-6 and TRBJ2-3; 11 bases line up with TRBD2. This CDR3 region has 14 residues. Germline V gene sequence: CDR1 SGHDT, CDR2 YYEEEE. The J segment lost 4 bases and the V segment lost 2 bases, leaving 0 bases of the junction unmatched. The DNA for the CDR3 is TGTGCCAGCAGCTTTAGCGGGGGGGCAGATACGCAGTATTTT. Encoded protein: CASSFSGGADTQYF.

The CDR3 is CASSLLPGGTGHNEQYF. As DNA, the CDR3 is TGTGCCAGCAGCTTACTCCCCGGAGGGACAGGGCACAACGAGCAGTACTTC. This sequence joins TRBV11-2 and TRBJ2-5; 9 nucleotides line up with TRBD1. The J call may not be correct, given that the DNA end is closer to TRBJ2-7. This CDR3 is 17 amino acids long. CDR1 SGHAT and CDR2 FQNNGV come from the germline V gene.

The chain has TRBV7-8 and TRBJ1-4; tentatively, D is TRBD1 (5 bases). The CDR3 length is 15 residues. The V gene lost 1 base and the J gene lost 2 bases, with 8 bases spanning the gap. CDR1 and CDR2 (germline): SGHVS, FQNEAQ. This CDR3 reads CASSLGGDTNEKLFF. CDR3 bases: TGTGCCAGCAGCTTAGGGGGGGACACTAATGAAAAACTGTTTTTT. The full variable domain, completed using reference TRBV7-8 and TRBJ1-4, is GAGVSQSPRYKVAKRGQDVALRCDPISGHVSLFWYQQALGQGPEFLTYFQNEAQLDKSGLPSDRFFAERPEGSVSTLKIQRTQQEDSAVYLCASSLGGDTNEKLFFGSGTQLSVL.

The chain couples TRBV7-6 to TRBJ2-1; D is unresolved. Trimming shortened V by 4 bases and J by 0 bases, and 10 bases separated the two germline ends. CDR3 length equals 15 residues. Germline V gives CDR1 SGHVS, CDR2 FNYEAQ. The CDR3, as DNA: TGTGCCAGCAGCTATCCCGCCAGCTCCTACAATGAGCAGTTCTTC. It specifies CASSYPASSYNEQFF.

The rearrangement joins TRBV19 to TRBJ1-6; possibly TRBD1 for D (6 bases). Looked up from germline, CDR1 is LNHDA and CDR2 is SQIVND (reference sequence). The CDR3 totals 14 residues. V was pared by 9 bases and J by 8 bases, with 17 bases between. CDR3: CASHRGGRDSPLHF. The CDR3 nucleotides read TGTGCCAGCCATAGGGGGGGGCGCGATTCACCCCTCCACTTT.